Listed below are T cell receptor beta chains from one sample, sequenced in a study of T cell repertoires in cytomegalovirus infection. TCRdb called the reads again in MiXCR, with one record for every CDR3 protein. Here the sample spans 200,000 to 250,000 distinct CDR3 sequences, approximately 22% being singletons. The sequenced sample was CD8+ T cells from PBMCs. The receptors come from a human donor in good health (CMV status not recorded). Some clones in this sample may be carry-over from other donors' samples. Both conserved end residues are part of each CDR3. D genes are given only for firm matches. Some rows have no size entry. The others give once, few or many, or a class for an expanded clone.

d_call,clone_size,v_call,j_call,cdr3_nt,cdr3_aa
NA,NA,TRBV11-2,TRBJ2-3,TGTGCCAGCTCGTGGGGAACCACAGATACGCAGTATTTT,CASSWGTTDTQYF
TRBD2,many,TRBV7-9,TRBJ2-3,TGTGCCAGCCCGGCTGGGACTAGCGGGGATACAGATACGCAGTATTTT,CASPAGTSGDTDTQYF
TRBD1,few,TRBV2,TRBJ2-3,TGTGCCAGCAGTGAAAGTCAGGGGGCGACAGATACGCAGTATTTT,CASSESQGATDTQYF
NA,NA,TRBV5-1,TRBJ1-1,TGCGCCAGCAGCTTGTCACAGGGCATGAACACTGAAGCTTTCTTT,CASSLSQGMNTEAFF
NA,few,TRBV10-3,TRBJ2-5,TGTGCCATCCGGCAGGAGGGGGGGGCCGGTGAGACCCAGTACTTC,CAIRQEGGAGETQYF
TRBD1,many,TRBV20-1,TRBJ2-1,TGCAGTGCTAGAGACGGACAGGTCGTTGATGAGCAGTTCTTC,CSARDGQVVDEQFF
NA,many,TRBV11-2,TRBJ2-7,TGTGCCAGCAGCTTAGACCCCTCGGGGTCCTACGAGCAGTACTTC,CASSLDPSGSYEQYF
NA,many,TRBV28,TRBJ2-1,TGTGCCAGCAGTTTGACCCTCAATGAGCAGTTCTTC,CASSLTLNEQFF
NA,NA,TRBV11-2,TRBJ2-7,TGTGCCAGCAGCCGATCACCGACCTACGAGCAGTACTTC,CASSRSPTYEQYF
TRBD1,few,TRBV2,TRBJ2-7,TGTGCCAGCAGCACGGGACAGAAGGTGTGGGAGCAGTACTTC,CASSTGQKVWEQYF
TRBD2,few,TRBV11-2,TRBJ2-5,TGTGCCAGCAGCTTAATACTAGCGGCGGAGACCCAGTACTTC,CASSLILAAETQYF
NA,NA,TRBV5-4,TRBJ2-3,TGTGCCAGCAGCTTGGATCAGCAGGGTACGCAGTATTTT,CASSLDQQGTQYF
NA,many,TRBV7-2,TRBJ2-7,TGTGCCAGCAGCCCAACCTTTGTGGTAGGGTCCTACGAGCAGTACTTC,CASSPTFVVGSYEQYF
NA,NA,TRBV20-1,TRBJ1-5,TGCAGTGCTAGTCCAGAATATAGCAATCAGCCCCAGCATTTT,CSASPEYSNQPQHF
TRBD2,many,TRBV7-6,TRBJ2-1,TGTGCCAGCAGCTTATCTAACGGGGGGGCCCCGAATGAGCAGTTCTTC,CASSLSNGGAPNEQFF
TRBD1,NA,TRBV28,TRBJ1-3,TGTGCCAGCAGTTTCGGGACAGGGGTCTCTGGAAACACCATATATTTT,CASSFGTGVSGNTIYF
TRBD1,NA,TRBV27,TRBJ2-1,TGTGCCAGCAGTTTTTACAGGGGAAACAATGAGCAGTTCTTC,CASSFYRGNNEQFF
NA,few,TRBV7-6,TRBJ2-5,TGTGCCAGCAGCTACGATGAGACCCAGTACTTC,CASSYDETQYF
NA,many,TRBV12-3/TRBV12-4,TRBJ1-1,TGTGCCAGCCGGGCCCACTCAGATTTAGAAGCTTTCTTT,CASRAHSDLEAFF
TRBD1,few,TRBV14,TRBJ1-2,TGTGCCAGCAGCCAAGATGGGACAGGGTACTATGGCTACACCTTC,CASSQDGTGYYGYTF
NA,NA,TRBV2,TRBJ2-3,TGTGCCAGCAGTGTCACAGTACCCCTTTCTAGCACAGATACGCAGTATTTT,CASSVTVPLSSTDTQYF
NA,NA,TRBV5-4,TRBJ2-7,TGTGCCAGCAGCTTGGACAGGAGCGAGCAGTACTTC,CASSLDRSEQYF
NA,few,TRBV7-2,TRBJ2-3,TGTGCCAGCAACCGGATTACCACAGATACGCAGTATTTT,CASNRITTDTQYF
NA,many,TRBV28,TRBJ1-5,TGTGCCAGCAGTTACCAAGGCGTTAGCAATCAGCCCCAGCATTTT,CASSYQGVSNQPQHF
TRBD1,few,TRBV7-9,TRBJ1-1,TGTGCCAGCCGACAGGGAGGGAGCACTGAAGCTTTCTTT,CASRQGGSTEAFF
NA,NA,TRBV2,TRBJ1-5,TGTGCCAGCAGCGAGATCGTCTCTAGGGGCAATCAGCCCCAGCATTTT,CASSEIVSRGNQPQHF
NA,few,TRBV7-9,TRBJ1-1,TGTGCCAGCAGCTTAGGCCGGATAAACACTGAAGCTTTCTTT,CASSLGRINTEAFF
TRBD1,NA,TRBV5-1,TRBJ2-7,TGCGCCAGCAGCTTGGAGGGACAGTTCTACGAGCAGTACTTC,CASSLEGQFYEQYF
NA,many,TRBV7-9,TRBJ2-7,TGTGCCAGCAGCGCAGACTCCCACGAGCAGTACTTC,CASSADSHEQYF
NA,NA,TRBV19,TRBJ1-2,TGTGCCAGTAGTATGGAAGGCCATTATGGCTACACCTTC,CASSMEGHYGYTF
TRBD1,once,TRBV27,TRBJ2-2,TGTGCCAGCGGACAGGGAGGTTTCACCGGGGAGCTGTTTTTT,CASGQGGFTGELFF
NA,many,TRBV5-1,TRBJ1-2,TGCGCCAGCAGCGATACAGGGAGCTATGGCTACACCTTC,CASSDTGSYGYTF
TRBD1,once,TRBV20-1,TRBJ2-7,TGCAGTGCTAGGGATAGACAGGGCTACGAGCAGTACTTC,CSARDRQGYEQYF
NA,many,TRBV7-8,TRBJ2-7,TGTGCCAGCAGCTCGGGTTCGCTGATATCCTACGAGCAGTACTTC,CASSSGSLISYEQYF
TRBD2,many,TRBV29-1,TRBJ2-7,TGCAGCGTTGGAGGGGGAGCGGGGGGCCCTTACGAGCAGTACTTC,CSVGGGAGGPYEQYF
NA,once,TRBV24-1,TRBJ2-1,TGTGCCACCAGCCTAGAGGGCAATGAGCAGTTCTTC,CATSLEGNEQFF
NA,few,TRBV2,TRBJ2-7,TGTGCCAGCAGTACATACAGCGGCGAGCAGTACTTC,CASSTYSGEQYF
NA,many,TRBV6-6,TRBJ2-5,TGTGCCAGCAGTTTGGCCGGGACCCAAGAGACCCAGTACTTC,CASSLAGTQETQYF
TRBD2,NA,TRBV19,TRBJ2-1,TGTGCCAGTACATGGGGGACTAGCGGGAAGTACAATGAGCAGTTCTTC,CASTWGTSGKYNEQFF
NA,many,TRBV6-1,TRBJ2-7,TGTGCCAGCAGTGAAGTCTCCCGGATACCCGACTACGAGCAGTACTTC,CASSEVSRIPDYEQYF